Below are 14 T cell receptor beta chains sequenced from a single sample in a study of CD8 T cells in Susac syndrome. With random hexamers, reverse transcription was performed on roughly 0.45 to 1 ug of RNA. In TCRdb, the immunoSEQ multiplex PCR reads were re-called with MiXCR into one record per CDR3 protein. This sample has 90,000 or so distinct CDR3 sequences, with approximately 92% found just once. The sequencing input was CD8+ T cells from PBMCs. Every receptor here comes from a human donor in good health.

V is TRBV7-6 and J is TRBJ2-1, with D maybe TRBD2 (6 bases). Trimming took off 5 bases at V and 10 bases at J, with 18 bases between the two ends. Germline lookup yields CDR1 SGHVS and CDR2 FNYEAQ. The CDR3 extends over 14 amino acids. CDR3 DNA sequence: TGTGCCAGCAGCCGATTGACTAGTCCTATGGAGCAGTTCTTC. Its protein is CASSRLTSPMEQFF. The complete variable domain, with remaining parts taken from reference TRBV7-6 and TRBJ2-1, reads GAGVSQSPRYKVTKRGQDVALRCDPISGHVSLYWYRQALGQGPEFLTYFNYEAQQDKSGLPNDRFSAERPEGSISTLTIQRTEQRDSAMYRCASSRLTSPMEQFFGPGTRLTVL.

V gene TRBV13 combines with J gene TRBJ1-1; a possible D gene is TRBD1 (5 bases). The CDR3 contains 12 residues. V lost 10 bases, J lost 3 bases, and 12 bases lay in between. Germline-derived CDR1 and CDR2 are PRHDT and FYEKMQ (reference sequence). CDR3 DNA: TGTGCCACCTCTCTGGGGGACACTGAAGCTTTCTTT. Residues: CATSLGDTEAFF.

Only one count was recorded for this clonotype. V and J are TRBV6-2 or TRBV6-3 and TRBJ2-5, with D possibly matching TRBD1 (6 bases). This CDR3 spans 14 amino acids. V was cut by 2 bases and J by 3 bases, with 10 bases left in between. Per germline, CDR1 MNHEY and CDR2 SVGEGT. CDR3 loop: CASSYIGQKETQYF. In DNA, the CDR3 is TGTGCCAGCAGTTACATAGGACAGAAAGAGACCCAGTACTTC.

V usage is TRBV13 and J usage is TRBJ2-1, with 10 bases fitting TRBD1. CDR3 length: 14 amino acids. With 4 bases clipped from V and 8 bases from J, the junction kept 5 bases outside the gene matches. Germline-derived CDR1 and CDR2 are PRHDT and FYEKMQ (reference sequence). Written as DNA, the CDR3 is TGTGCCAGCAGCTCACTAGGGACAGGGGATGAGCAGTTCTTC. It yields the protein CASSSLGTGDEQFF.

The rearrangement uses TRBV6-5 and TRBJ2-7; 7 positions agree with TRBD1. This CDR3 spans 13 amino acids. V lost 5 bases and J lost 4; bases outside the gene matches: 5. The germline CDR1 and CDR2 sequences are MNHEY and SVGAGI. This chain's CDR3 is CASSPGQQYEQYF. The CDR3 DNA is TGTGCCAGCAGTCCGGGACAGCAGTACGAGCAGTACTTC.

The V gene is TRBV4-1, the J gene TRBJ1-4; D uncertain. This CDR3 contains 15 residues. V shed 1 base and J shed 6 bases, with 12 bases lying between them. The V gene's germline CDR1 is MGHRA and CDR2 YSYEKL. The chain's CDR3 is CASSQGYTEDEKLFF. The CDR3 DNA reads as TGCGCCAGCAGCCAAGGCTATACCGAGGATGAAAAACTGTTTTTT.

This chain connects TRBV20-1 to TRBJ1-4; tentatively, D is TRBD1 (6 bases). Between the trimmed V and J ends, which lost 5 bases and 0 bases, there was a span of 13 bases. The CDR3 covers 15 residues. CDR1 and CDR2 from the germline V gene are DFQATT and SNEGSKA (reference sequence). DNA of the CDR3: TGCAGTGCTCCGGACAGAGCATCAACTAATGAAAAACTGTTTTTT. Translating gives CSAPDRASTNEKLFF.

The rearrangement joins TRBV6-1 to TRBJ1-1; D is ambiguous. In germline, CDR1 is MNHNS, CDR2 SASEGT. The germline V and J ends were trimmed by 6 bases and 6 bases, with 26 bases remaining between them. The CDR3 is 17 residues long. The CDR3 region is CASSPRRAVAAEPEAFF. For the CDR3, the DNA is TGTGCCAGCAGCCCCCGGAGGGCTGTCGCAGCGGAGCCTGAAGCTTTCTTT.

The CDR3 bases are TGTGCCAGCAGCCAGGGCGGTGCCTCCACAGATACGCAGTATTTT. Residues: CASSQGGASTDTQYF. The chain carries TRBV11-2 and TRBJ2-3; tentatively, D is TRBD1 (5 bases). CDR1 is SGHAT, CDR2 FQNNGV, per germline. The CDR3 has 15 amino acids. V lost 5 bases and J lost 2, with 14 bases in between.

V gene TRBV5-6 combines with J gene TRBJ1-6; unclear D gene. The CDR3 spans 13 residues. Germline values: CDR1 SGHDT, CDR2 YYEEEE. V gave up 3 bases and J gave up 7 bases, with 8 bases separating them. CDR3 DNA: TGTGCCAGCAGCTCCTTCAACAATTCACCCCTCCACTTT. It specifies CASSSFNNSPLHF.

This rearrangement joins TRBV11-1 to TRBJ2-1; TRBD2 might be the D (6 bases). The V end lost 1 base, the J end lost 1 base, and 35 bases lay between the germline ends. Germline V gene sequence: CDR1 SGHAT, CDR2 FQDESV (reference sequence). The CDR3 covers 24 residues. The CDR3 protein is CASSLVRDPVASVKDWGSYNEQFF. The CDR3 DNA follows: TGTGCCAGCAGCTTAGTTCGCGATCCGGTGGCTAGCGTTAAAGACTGGGGATCCTACAATGAGCAGTTCTTC.

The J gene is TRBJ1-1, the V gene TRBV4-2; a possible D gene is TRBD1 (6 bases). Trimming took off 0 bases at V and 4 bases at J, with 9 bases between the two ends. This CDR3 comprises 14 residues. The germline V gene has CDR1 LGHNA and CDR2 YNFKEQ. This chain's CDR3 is CASSQDGGPTEAFF. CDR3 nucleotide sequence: TGTGCCAGCAGCCAAGATGGGGGGCCCACTGAAGCTTTCTTT.

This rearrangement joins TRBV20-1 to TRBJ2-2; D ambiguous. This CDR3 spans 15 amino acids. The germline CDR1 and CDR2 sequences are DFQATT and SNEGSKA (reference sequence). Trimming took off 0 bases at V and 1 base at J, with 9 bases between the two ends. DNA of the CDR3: TGCAGTGCTAGAGACCTGACTGGGAACACCGGGGAGCTGTTTTTT. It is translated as CSARDLTGNTGELFF.

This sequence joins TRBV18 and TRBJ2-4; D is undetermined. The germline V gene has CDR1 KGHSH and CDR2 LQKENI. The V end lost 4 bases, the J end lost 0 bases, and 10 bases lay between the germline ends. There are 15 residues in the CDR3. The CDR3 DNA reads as TGTGCCAGCTCACTGCAAGACGGAGCCAAAAACATTCAGTACTTC. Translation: CASSLQDGAKNIQYF.